Below, 25 T cell receptor beta chains from the same sample are listed, as sequenced in a study of blood T cell repertoires in COVID-19. The method was immunoSEQ multiplex PCR; TCRdb's version includes in-frame clones alone and lacks a portion of them. Of roughly 90,000 clones listed, about 80% are singletons. Sequencing input: peripheral blood. The receptors stem from a woman between 65 and 79 years old with acute or convalescent COVID-19.

The chain recombines TRBV11-2 with TRBJ2-7; 8 nucleotides line up with TRBD2. This CDR3 has 13 amino acids. Germline V gene data show CDR1 as SGHAT and CDR2 as FQNNGV. Losses at the gene ends were 1 base for V and 6 bases for J; bases not matched to a gene: 2. The CDR3 DNA is TGTGCCAGCAGCTTAGCGGGGGGGCTCGAGCAGTACTTC. Translation gives CASSLAGGLEQYF.

The rearrangement links TRBV4-2 to TRBJ1-2; 8 nucleotides match TRBD1. This CDR3 comprises 17 residues. Germline CDR1 is LGHNA and CDR2 is YNFKEQ. Germline trimming cut 1 base from V and 8 bases from J; bases unmatched to any gene: 15. This CDR3 is CASSQAWTGSDEFGYTF. The CDR3 nucleotides read TGTGCCAGCAGCCAAGCCTGGACAGGGAGTGATGAGTTCGGCTACACCTTC.

This clone was counted only a few times. The chain employs TRBV2 and TRBJ2-1; a weak D match, TRBD2 (5 bases). CDR1 and CDR2 from the germline V gene are SNHLY and FYNNEI. This CDR3 is 15 amino acids long. V lost 2 bases and J 7 bases, leaving 15 bases between the germline ends. In DNA form, the CDR3 reads TGTGCCAGCAGTGAAAGAGGGTATGTGGTAAATGAGCAGTTCTTC. This encodes CASSERGYVVNEQFF.

The chain employs TRBV11-3 and TRBJ2-5; 8 nucleotides line up with TRBD1. Germline V lookup: CDR1 SGHNT, CDR2 YENEEA. After removal of 4 bases from V and 3 bases from J, the junction contained 4 bases not matched to a gene. The CDR3 loop spans 14 amino acids. CDR3 sequence (DNA): TGTGCCAGCAGCTCTTTGACAGGGGAAGAGACCCAGTACTTC. Amino acids: CASSSLTGEETQYF. The whole variable domain, remainder taken from reference TRBV11-3 and TRBJ2-5, is EAGVVQSPRYKIIEKKQPVAFWCNPISGHNTLYWYLQNLGQGPELLIRYENEEAVDDSQLPKDRFSAERLKGVDSTLKIQPAELGDSAVYLCASSSLTGEETQYFGPGTRLLVL.

The count of this clone is one. J is TRBJ2-6 and V is TRBV9; 7 bases are shared with TRBD1. Losses at the gene ends were 0 bases for V and 0 bases for J; bases not matched to a gene: 15. The germline gives CDR1 SGDLS, CDR2 YYNGEE. The CDR3 is 21 amino acids. The CDR3 is CASSVGVKRDSRSSGANVLTF. The CDR3 region has the DNA TGTGCCAGCAGCGTAGGGGTGAAACGGGACAGCCGCTCCTCTGGGGCCAACGTCCTGACTTTC.

The table lists this clone with a count of one. The chain recombines TRBV2 with TRBJ1-1; a possible D gene is TRBD1 (5 bases). Trimming took off 6 bases at V and 1 base at J, with 15 bases between the two ends. The germline V gene has CDR1 SNHLY and CDR2 FYNNEI. The CDR3 length is 15 residues. CDR3 protein: CASRFSTGGNTEAFF. As DNA, the CDR3 is TGTGCCAGCAGATTTTCGACGGGGGGGAACACTGAAGCTTTCTTT.

In this sample, this clone turned up once. The V gene is TRBV13, the J gene TRBJ2-2; 7 bases are a match to TRBD1. The germline V gene has CDR1 PRHDT and CDR2 FYEKMQ (reference sequence). With V trimmed by 2 bases and J by 3 bases, 0 bases remained unmatched. The CDR3 length is 14 residues. The CDR3 region is CASSLTGDTGELFF. The CDR3 DNA reads as TGTGCCAGCAGCTTAACAGGGGACACCGGGGAGCTGTTTTTT.

The rearrangement links TRBV5-6 to TRBJ1-6; 9 nucleotides align to TRBD1. V shed 5 bases, J shed 6 bases, and the junction held 6 bases outside the gene matches. Germline V gene sequence: CDR1 SGHDT, CDR2 YYEEEE. CDR3 length equals 15 residues. CDR3 bases: TGTGCCAGCAGTCTTCGACAGGGGGTTAATTCACCCCTCCACTTT. Encoded protein: CASSLRQGVNSPLHF. Full variable domain (outside the CDR3, taken from reference TRBV5-6 and TRBJ1-6): DAGVTQSPTHLIKTRGQQVTLRCSPKSGHDTVSWYQQALGQGPQFIFQYYEEEERQRGNFPDRFSGHQFPNYSSELNVNALLLGDSALYLCASSLRQGVNSPLHFGNGTRLTVT.

J is TRBJ1-3 and V is TRBV6-4; no clear D gene. CDR3 length: 15 amino acids. Trimming shortened V by 0 bases and J by 4 bases, and 10 bases separated the two germline ends. Per the germline V gene, CDR1 is MRHNA and CDR2 is SNTAGT. The CDR3 reads CASSDSRRAGNTIYF. In DNA form, the CDR3 reads TGTGCCAGCAGTGACTCGAGGAGAGCCGGAAACACCATATATTTT.

This chain connects TRBV7-3 to TRBJ2-1; D may be TRBD1 (6 bases). CDR3 length equals 12 residues. V was cut by 5 bases and J by 7 bases, with 9 bases left in between. Germline values: CDR1 SGHTA, CDR2 FQGTGA. CDR3 loop: CASSRQGNEQFF. CDR3 coding DNA: TGTGCCAGCAGCCGTCAGGGGAATGAGCAGTTCTTC.

The chain combines TRBV7-8 with TRBJ1-5; possible D gene TRBD1, 5 bases. The V and J ends lost 3 bases and 9 bases respectively, with 18 bases between them. The CDR3 has 15 amino acids. From germline, CDR1 is SGHVS and CDR2 FQNEAQ. The CDR3 reads CASSLYTGESLPQHF. As DNA, the CDR3 is TGTGCCAGCAGCTTGTACACGGGGGAGTCGTTGCCCCAGCATTTT. The variable domain in full, completed from reference TRBV7-8 and TRBJ1-5, reads GAGVSQSPRYKVAKRGQDVALRCDPISGHVSLFWYQQALGQGPEFLTYFQNEAQLDKSGLPSDRFFAERPEGSVSTLKIQRTQQEDSAVYLCASSLYTGESLPQHFGDGTRLSIL.

The chain employs TRBV28 and TRBJ1-1; 10 bases match TRBD1. Germline-derived CDR1 and CDR2 are MDHEN and SYDVKM. V shed 4 bases, J shed 13 bases, and the junction held 6 bases outside the gene matches. The CDR3 spans 12 residues. CDR3 region: CASSSLDRGYFF. In DNA, the CDR3 is TGTGCCAGCAGTTCCTTGGACAGGGGGTATTTCTTT.

Here the CDR3 DNA reads TGCGCCAGCAGCCGCCAGTCTTACGGAGCCGGGGAGCTGTTTTTT. Residues: CASSRQSYGAGELFF. The chain has TRBV4-1 and TRBJ2-2; D unresolved. Deletions cut 4 bases from V and 6 bases from J, with 15 bases between. In germline, CDR1 is MGHRA, CDR2 YSYEKL. This CDR3 has 15 residues.

This clone was counted between two and nine times. V usage is TRBV18 and J usage is TRBJ2-6; maybe TRBD1 (5 bases). Trimming removed 1 base at V and 2 bases at J, with 12 bases between. From germline, CDR1 is KGHSH and CDR2 LQKENI. The length of the CDR3 is 17 residues. This CDR3 reads CASSPQMTATGANVLTF. CDR3 DNA sequence: TGTGCCAGCTCACCACAGATGACAGCTACTGGGGCCAACGTCCTGACTTTC.

The chain joins TRBV10-3 to TRBJ1-1; TRBD1 is a possible D gene (5 bases). Germline CDR1 is ENHRY and CDR2 is SYGVKD. The CDR3 has 14 residues. Trimming stripped 3 bases from V and 5 bases from J, with 13 bases between. The CDR3 DNA sequence: TGTGCCATCAGTGATGGGGGGAGTCGGACTGAAGCTTTCTTT. Translated: CAISDGGSRTEAFF.

V usage is TRBV6-5 and J usage is TRBJ1-3, with unresolved D. Trimming removed 6 bases at V and 0 bases at J, with 6 bases between. This CDR3 is built from 13 residues. CDR1 is MNHEY, CDR2 SVGAGI, per germline. The CDR3 region is CASRHTSGNTIYF. DNA for the CDR3: TGTGCCAGCAGACATACCTCTGGAAACACCATATATTTT.

The gene calls are TRBV2 and TRBJ1-1; no clear D gene. Trimming cost V 6 bases and J 3 bases, with 11 bases left between them. The CDR3 spans 13 residues. Germline CDR1 SNHLY, CDR2 FYNNEI. The CDR3: CASRDSRHTEAFF. Written as DNA, the CDR3 is TGTGCCAGCAGGGACTCCCGGCACACTGAAGCTTTCTTT.

The rearrangement links TRBV7-9 to TRBJ1-2; possible D gene TRBD1, 5 bases. The germline V and J ends were trimmed by 2 bases and 7 bases, with 11 bases remaining between them. Germline lookup yields CDR1 SEHNR and CDR2 FQNEAQ (reference sequence). The CDR3 consists of 13 residues. The CDR3 loop reads CASSLRGESGYTF. In DNA, the CDR3 is TGTGCCAGCAGCTTAAGGGGCGAGAGTGGCTACACCTTC.

The chain combines TRBV7-6 with TRBJ2-5; 9 bases are a match to TRBD1. V was clipped by 5 bases and J by 2 bases; unmatched bases: 9. The germline CDR1 and CDR2 sequences are SGHVS and FNYEAQ. This CDR3 has 16 amino acids. In DNA form, the CDR3 reads TGTGCCAGCAGCGTAGGTGGGACAGGGAGTCAAGAGACCCAGTACTTC. It translates to CASSVGGTGSQETQYF. Full variable domain (outside the CDR3, taken from reference TRBV7-6 and TRBJ2-5): GAGVSQSPRYKVTKRGQDVALRCDPISGHVSLYWYRQALGQGPEFLTYFNYEAQQDKSGLPNDRFSAERPEGSISTLTIQRTEQRDSAMYRCASSVGGTGSQETQYFGPGTRLLVL.

V usage is TRBV5-1 and J usage is TRBJ1-3; 7 nucleotides line up with TRBD1. Germline loops: CDR1 SGHRS, CDR2 YFSETQ. The CDR3 is 15 amino acids. Losses at the gene ends were 4 bases for V and 0 bases for J; bases not matched to a gene: 4. The CDR3 sequence is CASSPGGHSGNTIYF. CDR3 nucleotides: TGCGCCAGCAGCCCAGGGGGGCACTCTGGAAACACCATATATTTT. Complete variable domain (other parts from reference TRBV5-1 and TRBJ1-3): KAGVTQTPRYLIKTRGQQVTLSCSPISGHRSVSWYQQTPGQGLQFLFEYFSETQRNKGNFPGRFSGRQFSNSRSEMNVSTLELGDSALYLCASSPGGHSGNTIYFGEGSWLTVV.

J is TRBJ1-2 and V is TRBV2; 7 bases map to TRBD1. The V segment lost 4 bases and the J segment 1 base; nucleotides outside the gene matches: 3. The CDR3 length is 14 residues. CDR1 is SNHLY, CDR2 FYNNEI, per germline. The DNA of the CDR3 is TGTGCCAGCAGTGGACAGGGAGGTAACTATGGCTACACCTTC. Protein product: CASSGQGGNYGYTF.

The V gene is TRBV4-1, the J gene TRBJ1-1; D is perhaps TRBD1 (6 bases). CDR1 is MGHRA and CDR2 is YSYEKL in the germline V gene. Trimming left V 4 bases short and J 4 bases short, with 19 bases between. This CDR3 spans 16 amino acids. In DNA, the CDR3 is TGCGCCAGCAGCCCGAGGGGGGGGGCCTCGGGCACTGAAGCTTTCTTT. Protein sequence: CASSPRGGASGTEAFF.

V gene TRBV2 combines with J gene TRBJ1-4; D might be TRBD1 (6 bases). This CDR3 is 13 amino acids long. Deletions cut 8 bases from V and 8 bases from J, with 15 bases between. Germline values: CDR1 SNHLY, CDR2 FYNNEI. CDR3 sequence (DNA): TGTGCCAGCGAGGAGACAGGAACCGAAAAACTGTTTTTT. Amino acids: CASEETGTEKLFF. The complete variable domain, with remaining parts taken from reference TRBV2 and TRBJ1-4, reads EPEVTQTPSHQVTQMGQEVILRCVPISNHLYFYWYRQILGQKVEFLVSFYNNEISEKSEIFDDQFSVERPDGSNFTLKIRSTKLEDSAMYFCASEETGTEKLFFGSGTQLSVL.

The chain employs TRBV28 and TRBJ2-7; 7 bases match TRBD2. V lost 8 bases, J lost 8 bases, and 18 bases stayed unmatched. The CDR3 covers 15 residues. Germline-derived CDR1 and CDR2 are MDHEN and SYDVKM. The CDR3 sequence is CASWSPGGAGRKQYF. In DNA, the CDR3 is TGTGCCAGCTGGTCGCCGGGTGGAGCGGGAAGGAAGCAGTACTTC. The full variable domain, its missing parts supplied by reference TRBV28 and TRBJ2-7, is DVKVTQSSRYLVKRTGEKVFLECVQDMDHENMFWYRQDPGLGLRLIYFSYDVKMKEKGDIPEGYSVSREKKERFSLILESASTNQTSMYLCASWSPGGAGRKQYFGPGTRLTVT.

V gene TRBV3-1 (or the pseudogene TRBV3-2) combines with J gene TRBJ2-6, with no clear D. V lost 7 bases and J 0 bases, leaving 7 bases between the germline ends. Germline CDR1 and CDR2: LGHDT and YNNKEL (reference sequence). This CDR3 has 14 amino acids. In nucleotides, the CDR3 is TGTGCCAGCATAGACAACTCTGGGGCCAACGTCCTGACTTTC. Amino acid sequence: CASIDNSGANVLTF.